This entry features one T cell receptor beta chain sequence. Its antigen is not known. Germline CDR1 reads LNHDA; CDR2 reads SQIVND (reference sequence). V lost 5 bases to trimming and J lost 1 base; unmatched junction nucleotides: 6. The CDR3 extends over 15 amino acids. This specimen comes from a study of cytomegalovirus exposure and HLA in healthy donors. Whole-study findings and limits: Most of the TCR beta V segments (in an earlier analysis) were productive either about 90% or about 30% of the time.

PCR was performed using 60 Vbeta and 13 Jbeta primers. Assay: immunoSEQ multiplex PCR; the TCRdb copy retains only in-frame clones and omits some. The sample records about 170,000 clones, 70% to 90% being singletons. V gene TRBV19 combines with J gene TRBJ1-1; 8 bases map to TRBD1. The clonotype originates from a woman aged 18-35 years in good health and CMV-seronegative. Specimen: PBMCs. CDR3 nucleotides: TGTGCCAGTAGTTCGCAGGGGGCGTGGAACACTGAAGCTTTCTTT. It translates to CASSSQGAWNTEAFF.